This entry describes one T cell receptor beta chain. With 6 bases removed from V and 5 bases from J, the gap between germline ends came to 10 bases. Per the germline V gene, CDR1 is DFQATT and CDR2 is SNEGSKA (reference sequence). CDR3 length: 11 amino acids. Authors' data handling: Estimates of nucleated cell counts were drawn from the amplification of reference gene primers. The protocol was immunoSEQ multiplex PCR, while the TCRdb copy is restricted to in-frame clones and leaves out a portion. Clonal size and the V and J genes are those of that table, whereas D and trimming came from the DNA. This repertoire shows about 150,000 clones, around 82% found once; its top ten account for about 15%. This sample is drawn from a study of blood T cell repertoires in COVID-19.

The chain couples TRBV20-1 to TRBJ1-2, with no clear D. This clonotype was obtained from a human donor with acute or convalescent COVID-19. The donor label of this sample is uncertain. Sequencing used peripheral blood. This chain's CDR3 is CSAHDWYGYTF. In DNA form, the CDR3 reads TGCAGTGCCCATGACTGGTATGGCTACACCTTC.